Listed here are 20 T cell receptor beta chains from one sample, sequenced in a study of T cell responses to AZD1222 COVID-19 vaccine. Assay: immunoSEQ multiplex PCR; the TCRdb copy retains only in-frame clones and omits some. The profile covers roughly 120,000 clones, with about 88% appearing a single time and around a sixth taken by the ten largest. Sequenced material: peripheral blood, taken on day 0 of MenACWY control vaccination. The receptors here all came from an adult in good health.

The chain couples TRBV3-1 (or the pseudogene TRBV3-2) to TRBJ2-7, with 11 bases matching TRBD2. The V and J ends lost 1 base and 4 bases, in that order; junction bases with no gene match: 3. Germline V CDR1 and CDR2: LGHDT, YNNKEL (reference sequence). The CDR3 loop spans 15 amino acids. The CDR3, as DNA: TGTGCCAGCAGCCAAGTAGCGGGAGGGCCATACGAGCAGTACTTC. Protein product: CASSQVAGGPYEQYF.

The chain combines TRBV4-1 with TRBJ2-7; 8 nucleotides match TRBD2. CDR3 length: 17 residues. J lost 5 bases, V lost 1 base, and 13 bases had no gene match. Per the germline V gene, CDR1 is MGHRA and CDR2 is YSYEKL. The CDR3 DNA sequence: TGCGCCAGCAGCCAAGGGAGGTTGAGCGGGAGACTGAACGAGCAGTACTTC. Its translation is CASSQGRLSGRLNEQYF.

The V and J genes are TRBV10-3 and TRBJ1-1; 10 positions agree with TRBD1. Germline V lookup: CDR1 ENHRY, CDR2 SYGVKD. The CDR3 sequence is 15 residues long. V trimming: 3 bases; J trimming: 3 bases; junction bases outside the gene matches: 4. The CDR3, as DNA: TGTGCCATCAGTGACCCCGGACAGGGGGACACTGAAGCTTTCTTT. It codes for CAISDPGQGDTEAFF.

This clone was found once. CDR3 nucleotides: TGTGCCAGCAGACTAAGCGGGAGTAGGGCCGGGGAGCTGTTTTTT. This gives the protein CASRLSGSRAGELFF. The rearrangement uses TRBV7-3 and TRBJ2-2, with 8 bases that match TRBD2. The CDR3 extends over 15 amino acids. Germline V gene data show CDR1 as SGHTA and CDR2 as FQGTGA. V lost 6 bases, J lost 6 bases, and 9 bases stayed unmatched. Supplemented by reference TRBV7-3 and TRBJ2-2, the full variable domain reads GAGVSQTPSNKVTEKGKYVELRCDPISGHTALYWYRQSLGQGPEFLIYFQGTGAADDSGLPNDRFFAVRPEGSVSTLKIQRTERGDSAVYLCASRLSGSRAGELFFGEGSRLTVL.

This clone has a single count. The chain carries TRBV19 and TRBJ1-2; D not resolved. Germline V gene data show CDR1 as LNHDA and CDR2 as SQIVND (reference sequence). The length of the CDR3 is 12 residues. V was pared by 8 bases and J by 10 bases, with 17 bases between. The CDR3 DNA follows: TGTGCCAGTCATCGTACGGAGGGAGTCTACACCTTC. Amino acids: CASHRTEGVYTF.

V gene TRBV28 combines with J gene TRBJ1-2, with unresolved D. V lost 6 bases to trimming and J lost 5 bases, with 10 bases between them. The CDR3 is 12 amino acids. In germline, CDR1 is MDHEN, CDR2 SYDVKM. The CDR3 loop is CASSPIRYGYTF. CDR3 nucleotides: TGTGCCAGCAGCCCGATTCGATATGGCTACACCTTC.

In this sample, this clone turned up a few times. The genes are TRBV12-3 or TRBV12-4 and TRBJ2-1, with 7 bases identical to TRBD2. V lost 2 bases and J lost 9; bases outside the gene matches: 4. This CDR3 has 13 residues. CDR3 sequence reads: CASSLTSGGEQFF. As DNA, the CDR3 is TGTGCCAGCAGTTTAACCTCGGGGGGTGAGCAGTTCTTC.

This sequence joins TRBV6-5 and TRBJ1-2; D gene unclear. The germline CDR1 and CDR2 sequences are MNHEY and SVGAGI. With 5 bases removed from V and 5 bases from J, the gap between germline ends came to 18 bases. This CDR3 spans 15 amino acids. CDR3 region: CASSPKRLVTYGYTF. The CDR3 nucleotides are TGTGCCAGCAGTCCCAAAAGACTCGTAACGTATGGCTACACCTTC.

J is TRBJ1-6 and V is TRBV15, with 7 bases lining up with TRBD1. CDR1 is LNHNV, CDR2 YYDKDF, per germline (reference sequence). This CDR3 is 14 amino acids long. V lost 4 bases to trimming and J lost 7 bases; unmatched junction nucleotides: 4. The CDR3 sequence: CATSTRQGNSPLHF. CDR3 coding DNA: TGTGCCACCAGCACGAGACAGGGAAATTCACCCCTCCACTTT. The full variable domain, with the rest looked up from reference TRBV15 and TRBJ1-6, is DAMVIQNPRYQVTQFGKPVTLSCSQTLNHNVMYWYQQKSSQAPKLLFHYYDKDFNNEADTPDNFQSRRPNTSFCFLDIRSPGLGDTAMYLCATSTRQGNSPLHFGNGTRLTVT.

The chain recombines TRBV5-1 with TRBJ2-2, with D possibly being TRBD2 (5 bases). Trimming took 3 bases from V and 9 from J, leaving 12 bases between them. The CDR3 contains 13 residues. Germline V lookup: CDR1 SGHRS, CDR2 YFSETQ. The CDR3 loop reads CASSWGDARELFF. CDR3 coding DNA: TGCGCCAGCAGCTGGGGAGATGCCCGGGAGCTGTTTTTT.

This clone was detected only a few times. For the CDR3, the DNA is TGTGCCAGTAGTATGCGGGAGCGTGCGTACGAGCAGTACTTC. Translated: CASSMRERAYEQYF. The rearrangement joins TRBV19 to TRBJ2-7, with 7 positions matching TRBD2. Germline V CDR1 and CDR2: LNHDA, SQIVND (reference sequence). V shed 3 bases, J shed 4 bases, and the junction held 6 bases outside the gene matches. This CDR3 has 14 residues. Looking up the rest from reference TRBV19 and TRBJ2-7 gives the full variable domain: DGGITQSPKYLFRKEGQNVTLSCEQNLNHDAMYWYRQDPGQGLRLIYYSQIVNDFQKGDIAEGYSVSREKKESFPLTVTSAQKNPTAFYLCASSMRERAYEQYFGPGTRLTVT.

The J gene is TRBJ2-7, the V gene TRBV28; tentatively, D is TRBD2 (6 bases). This CDR3 has 15 amino acids. Looked up from germline, CDR1 is MDHEN and CDR2 is SYDVKM. Trimming cost V 3 bases and J 0 bases, with 12 bases left between them. The CDR3 DNA follows: TGTGCCAGCAGTTTCACGGGACTCTTCTCCTACGAGCAGTACTTC. It specifies CASSFTGLFSYEQYF.

This chain connects TRBV5-4 to TRBJ2-7; D gene ambiguous. The CDR3 is made up of 11 amino acids. Germline V gives CDR1 SGHNT, CDR2 YYREEE (reference sequence). Trimming left V 0 bases short and J 7 bases short, with 5 bases between. CDR3 sequence reads: CASSLEKEQYF. As DNA, the CDR3 is TGTGCCAGCAGCTTGGAAAAGGAGCAGTACTTC.

V and J are TRBV2 and TRBJ2-5; no clear D gene. The CDR3 covers 12 residues. Trimming cost V 8 bases and J 2 bases, with 9 bases left between them. Germline loops: CDR1 SNHLY, CDR2 FYNNEI. The CDR3 DNA reads as TGTGCCAGCGCAGCCACACAAGAGACCCAGTACTTC. Protein: CASAATQETQYF.

The J gene is TRBJ2-5, the V gene TRBV7-3; 13 bases agree with TRBD2. Unmatched junction bases numbered 6, after V lost 5 bases and J lost 3 bases. CDR3 length: 16 amino acids. The germline gives CDR1 SGHTA, CDR2 FQGTGA. CDR3 DNA: TGTGCCAGCAGCACGGGACTAGCGGGATCCAAAGAGACCCAGTACTTC. Protein: CASSTGLAGSKETQYF.

V gene TRBV13 combines with J gene TRBJ2-1; 7 positions agree with TRBD1. V shed 5 bases, J shed 7 bases, and the junction held 14 bases outside the gene matches. From germline, CDR1 is PRHDT and CDR2 FYEKMQ (reference sequence). This CDR3 is 16 amino acids long. This CDR3 is CASSPLAGGLGNEQFF. In nucleotides, the CDR3 is TGTGCCAGCAGCCCCCTGGCAGGGGGATTAGGAAATGAGCAGTTCTTC.

V and J are TRBV6-6 and TRBJ2-3; TRBD2 agrees at 8 bases. The CDR3 consists of 18 residues. With 5 bases clipped from V and 3 bases from J, the junction kept 16 bases outside the gene matches. The V gene's germline CDR1 is MNHNY and CDR2 SVGAGI (reference sequence). CDR3 DNA sequence: TGTGCCAGCAGTCGCCCCTATGAAAGCGGGAGTTGGACAGATACGCAGTATTTT. Encoded protein: CASSRPYESGSWTDTQYF.

This chain uses TRBV18 with TRBJ1-2; 11 nucleotides match TRBD1. Looked up from germline, CDR1 is KGHSH and CDR2 is LQKENI. CDR3 length: 15 amino acids. Germline trimming cut 6 bases from V and 2 bases from J; bases unmatched to any gene: 5. The CDR3 here is CASSPWTGGNYGYTF. The CDR3 DNA reads as TGTGCCAGCTCTCCGTGGACAGGGGGCAACTATGGCTACACCTTC.

The chain joins TRBV2 to TRBJ1-1; no reliable D call. Looked up from germline, CDR1 is SNHLY and CDR2 is FYNNEI. V was pared by 6 bases and J by 1 base, with 9 bases between. The length of the CDR3 is 13 residues. The CDR3 DNA sequence: TGTGCCAGCAGGGGGAGGGAGAACACTGAAGCTTTCTTT. Encoded protein: CASRGRENTEAFF.

The CDR3 sequence is CASSQVAGVYNEQFF. CDR3 bases: TGTGCCAGCAGCCAAGTAGCCGGGGTCTACAATGAGCAGTTCTTC. The V and J genes are TRBV3-1 (or the pseudogene TRBV3-2) and TRBJ2-1; perhaps TRBD2 as D (5 bases). V was clipped by 1 base and J by 3 bases, with 10 bases between them. The length of the CDR3 is 15 residues. CDR1 and CDR2 from the germline V gene are LGHDT and YNNKEL (reference sequence).